Listed below are T cell receptor beta chains from one sample, sequenced in a study of blood T cell repertoires in COVID-19. Here immunoSEQ multiplex PCR was the method, and the copy in TCRdb shows in-frame clones only, minus some. The sample lists 110,000 or so clones, around 81% occurring once. What was sequenced was peripheral blood. The receptor set was obtained from a human donor in a cohort sampled during active COVID-19. Both conserved end residues are part of each CDR3. The D gene is left open where the match is weak. Size is omitted from some rows. Given values are once, few, many or a class for expanded clones.

>TRBV9|TRBJ2-3|TRBD1|.
TGTGCCAGCAGCCCCCCGACAGGGAGCCAACCTTTAAGCACAGATACGCAGTATTTT
CASSPPTGSQPLSTDTQYF
>TRBV4-3|TRBJ2-7|.|once
TGCGCCAGCAGCCAAGTAATATTAGGGGCAGACGAGCAGTACTTC
CASSQVILGADEQYF
>TRBV6-5|TRBJ1-3|.|.
TGTGCCAGCAGGAAGACAGAAAACTCTGGAAACACCATATATTTT
CASRKTENSGNTIYF
>TRBV5-1|TRBJ2-5|TRBD1|.
TGCGCCAGCAGCTTGGAAGGACAGGCCGGGGAGACCCAGTACTTC
CASSLEGQAGETQYF
>TRBV4-2|TRBJ2-7|.|.
TGTGCCAGCAGCCTAACACAAGGGGGACAGCAGTACTTC
CASSLTQGGQQYF
>TRBV11-3|TRBJ2-7|TRBD1|once
TGTGCCAGCAGCCCACTAGTTGGGGACAGGTACGAGCAGTACTTC
CASSPLVGDRYEQYF
>TRBV27|TRBJ1-3|TRBD1|.
TGTGCCAGCAGTTCGACAGGGGCTGGAAACACCATATATTTT
CASSSTGAGNTIYF
>TRBV2|TRBJ2-7|.|.
TGTGCCAACAGTGTTTTGTCAGAGGGACACCCGGACTTC
CANSVLSEGHPDF
>TRBV6-4|TRBJ2-3|TRBD1|few
TGTGCCAGCAGTGAAGGCGGACAGGGGGCAGATACGCAGTATTTT
CASSEGGQGADTQYF
>TRBV6-1|TRBJ1-2|TRBD1|.
TGTGCCAGCAGTGACCCCCGGGACAGGGTATTCTATGGCTACACCTTC
CASSDPRDRVFYGYTF
>TRBV6-5|TRBJ2-1|TRBD1|.
TGTGCCAGCATCCCCCGGGACAGGGGAAGGAGTGAGCAGTTCTTC
CASIPRDRGRSEQFF
>TRBV7-9|TRBJ2-7|.|.
TGTGCCAGCAGCTTAAGGGGTGCCTACGAGCAGTACTTC
CASSLRGAYEQYF
>TRBV5-4|TRBJ2-7|.|.
TGTGCCAGCAGCTTGTCGACAGGAACAAATTACGAGCAGTACTTC
CASSLSTGTNYEQYF
>TRBV14|TRBJ2-7|TRBD2|.
TGTGCCAGCAGCCAAGAAAGGACTAGCGGGATCTACGAGCAGTACTTC
CASSQERTSGIYEQYF
>TRBV27|TRBJ2-3|.|.
TGTGCCAGCAGTTTATTCACAGATAGCACAGATACGCAGTATTTT
CASSLFTDSTDTQYF
>TRBV6-2/TRBV6-3|TRBJ2-7|TRBD1|.
TGTGCCAGCAGTTACTCCCGGGACAGCCCCTACGAGCAGTACTTC
CASSYSRDSPYEQYF
>TRBV4-3|TRBJ2-7|TRBD1|.
TGCGCCAGCAGCCAAGAGACAGGGCCGTACTACGAGCAGTACTTC
CASSQETGPYYEQYF
>TRBV27|TRBJ2-5|TRBD1|.
TGTGCCAGCAGTCGACAGGGGGCGGCCCAGTACTTC
CASSRQGAAQYF
>TRBV5-6|TRBJ2-7|TRBD1|.
TGTGCCAGCAGCAATATACTACAGGGTGGGGACAGGGACGAGCAGTACTTC
CASSNILQGGDRDEQYF
>TRBV18|TRBJ2-7|.|.
TGTGCCAGCTCACTCGACAGGAGCTACGAGCAGTACTTC
CASSLDRSYEQYF
>TRBV3-1/TRBV3-2|TRBJ2-7|TRBD1|.
TGTGCCAGCAGCTTTGGGACAGCCTACGAGCAGTACTTC
CASSFGTAYEQYF
>TRBV24-1|TRBJ1-5|.|few
TGTGCCACCAGTGATTCGGTTAGGGGAAGCAATCAGCCCCAGCATTTT
CATSDSVRGSNQPQHF
>TRBV30|TRBJ2-1|TRBD2|.
TGTGCCTGGAGGGTAGCGGGGGCATACAATGAGCAGTTCTTC
CAWRVAGAYNEQFF
>TRBV2|TRBJ1-1|TRBD1|.
TGTGCCAGCACCCCCGCCCCCGGGACAGGGGTTACTGAAGCTTTCTTT
CASTPAPGTGVTEAFF
>TRBV9|TRBJ2-3|TRBD2|.
TGTGCCAGCAGCGGTCGGACTAGCGGGGGGCTGACAGATACGCAGTATTTT
CASSGRTSGGLTDTQYF
>TRBV5-4|TRBJ1-4|TRBD1|once
TGTGCCAGCAGCAGCCAAGGGGGCGATGAAAAACTGTTTTTT
CASSSQGGDEKLFF
>TRBV5-5|TRBJ1-5|.|.
TGTGCCAGCAGCGGACGGGACACCCTTATCCATTTT
CASSGRDTLIHF
>TRBV6-5|TRBJ1-4|.|once
TGTGCCAGCAGGTCGACAGCTCTTAATGAAAAACTGTTTTTT
CASRSTALNEKLFF
>TRBV1|TRBJ1-2|.|.
TGCACCAGCAGTCACTACCGCTATGGCTACACCTTC
CTSSHYRYGYTF
>TRBV7-2|TRBJ1-2|.|.
TGTGCCAGCAGCTACATGAACTATGGCTACACCTTC
CASSYMNYGYTF
>TRBV6-5|TRBJ2-5|TRBD1|.
TGTGCCAGCAGTTACCCGGGACAGGGCCGAGAGACCCAGTACTTC
CASSYPGQGRETQYF
>TRBV7-9|TRBJ2-7|TRBD2|.
TGTGCCAGCAGCCCCCGCGGCGGGAGGGCCTTTGAGCAGTACTTC
CASSPRGGRAFEQYF
>TRBV2|TRBJ2-1|TRBD2|.
TGTGCCAGCAGCGGCGGGACTAGTATCGGGAATGAGCAGTTCTTC
CASSGGTSIGNEQFF
>TRBV7-2|TRBJ2-3|TRBD1|.
TGTGCCAGCAGCCCCGGGACAGGTAGCACAGATACGCAGTATTTT
CASSPGTGSTDTQYF
>TRBV28|TRBJ1-3|.|.
TGTGCCAGCAGTACCAATGGACAGCGCTTTTCTGGAAACACCATATATTTT
CASSTNGQRFSGNTIYF
>TRBV7-9|TRBJ2-7|.|.
TGTGCCAGCAGCTTGAAAGCCGAGAGCTCCTACGAGCAGTACTTC
CASSLKAESSYEQYF
>TRBV6-5|TRBJ1-1|.|.
TGTGCCAGCAGTTGGGGAGCAAACACTGAAGCTTTCTTT
CASSWGANTEAFF
>TRBV27|TRBJ2-7|TRBD2|few
TGTGCCAGCCGCCTAGCGGGAGGCTTAGAGCAGTACTTC
CASRLAGGLEQYF
>TRBV19|TRBJ1-3|.|.
TGTGCCAGTAGTATGCCAGGGGCCGGAAACACCATATATTTT
CASSMPGAGNTIYF
>TRBV12-3/TRBV12-4|TRBJ2-7|.|.
TGTGCCAGCAGTCCAGGCAGCGAGCAGTACTTC
CASSPGSEQYF
>TRBV3-1/TRBV3-2|TRBJ1-2|.|.
TGTGCCAGCAGCGTGAACAGGGTATGTGGCTACACCTTC
CASSVNRVCGYTF
>TRBV4-3|TRBJ2-3|TRBD2|.
TGCGCCAGCAGCCAAGGAGGACTAGCGGGGAACACAGATACGCAGTATTTT
CASSQGGLAGNTDTQYF
>TRBV21-1|TRBJ1-6|.|.
TGTGCCAGCAGCAAATTGGGAGGGAACTCACCCCACTCGACCTTATATAATTCACCCCTCCACTTT
CASSKLGGNSPHSTLYNSPLHF
>TRBV6-2/TRBV6-3|TRBJ2-6|TRBD2|.
TGTGCCAGCAGTAAGACTAGCGGGAGCTTTGGGGCCAACGTCCTGACTTTC
CASSKTSGSFGANVLTF
>TRBV29-1|TRBJ2-1|TRBD2|.
TGCAGCGTTCTTGAAGGTAGCGGGACCCCATTTTCAAATGAGCAGTTCTTC
CSVLEGSGTPFSNEQFF
>TRBV15|TRBJ1-1|TRBD1|.
TGTGCCACCAGCAGAGATCGCGTAGGACAGGGGGTTCTGGCTTTCTTT
CATSRDRVGQGVLAFF
>TRBV6-1|TRBJ2-5|.|.
TGTGCCAGCAGTGAAGCTGTGGACTCAACCCAGCACTTC
CASSEAVDSTQHF
>TRBV24-1|TRBJ2-5|TRBD2|.
TGTGCCACCAGTGATTTTAAACTAGCGGGAAAAGAGACCCAGTACTTC
CATSDFKLAGKETQYF